This T cell receptor beta chain emerged from a study of OX40 agonist ivuxolimab in advanced cancers. About the research overall: Ivuxolimab is a fully human IgG2 antibody that activates OX40 (CD134). Dose-escalation subjects each had hepatocellular carcinoma, melanoma, renal cell or head and neck cancer. Study-wide results and limits: Normalized expansion of T-cell clones was also low for some nonresponders.

Details on this clone: Its target is not known.

Method: immunoSEQ multiplex PCR; TCRdb's copy keeps in-frame clones and lacks some. This table has fewer than 90,000 clones, 80% to 90% appearing once. Anyone with autoimmune disease history or systemic immunosuppression was excluded. CDR1 is SGHTA, CDR2 FQGNSA, per germline. The CDR3 is 18 amino acids. V lost 5 bases, J lost 3 bases, and 15 bases stayed unmatched. Sequencing used CD4+ or CD8+ T cells sorted from blood, obtained in a trial of the OX40 agonist ivuxolimab. V usage is TRBV7-2 and J usage is TRBJ2-1, with 8 positions matching TRBD2. The source is an adult with an advanced solid tumor such as melanoma, head and neck, liver or kidney cancer. The CDR3 DNA reads as TGTGCCAGCAGCCCCTTAGGGTTAGCGGGACAAGACTACAATGAGCAGTTCTTC. Protein: CASSPLGLAGQDYNEQFF.